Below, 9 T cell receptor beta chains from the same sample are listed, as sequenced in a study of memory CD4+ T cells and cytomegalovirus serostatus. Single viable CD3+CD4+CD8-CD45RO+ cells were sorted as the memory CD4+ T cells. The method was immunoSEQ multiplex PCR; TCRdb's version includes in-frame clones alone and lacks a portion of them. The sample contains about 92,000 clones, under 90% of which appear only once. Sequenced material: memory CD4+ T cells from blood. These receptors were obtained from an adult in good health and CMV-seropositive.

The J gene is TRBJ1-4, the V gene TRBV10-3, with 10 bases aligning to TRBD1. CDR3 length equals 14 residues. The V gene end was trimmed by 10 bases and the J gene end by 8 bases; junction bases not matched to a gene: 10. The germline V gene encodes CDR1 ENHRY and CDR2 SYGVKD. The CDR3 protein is CATSLTGGEEKLFF. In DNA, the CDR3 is TGTGCCACCTCCTTGACAGGGGGCGAGGAAAAACTGTTTTTT.

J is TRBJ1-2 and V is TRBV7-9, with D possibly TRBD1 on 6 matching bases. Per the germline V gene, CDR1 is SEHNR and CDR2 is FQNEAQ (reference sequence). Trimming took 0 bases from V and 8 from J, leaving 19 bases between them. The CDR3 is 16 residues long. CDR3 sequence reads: CASSLATGQSGIGYTF. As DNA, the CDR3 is TGTGCCAGCAGCTTAGCCACTGGACAGTCCGGTATCGGCTACACCTTC.

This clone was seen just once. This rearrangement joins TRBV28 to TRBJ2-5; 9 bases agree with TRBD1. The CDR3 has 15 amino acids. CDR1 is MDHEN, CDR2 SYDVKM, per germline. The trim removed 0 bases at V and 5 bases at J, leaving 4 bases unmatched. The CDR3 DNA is TGTGCCAGCAGTTTATGGGGACAGGGAGGGGAGACCCAGTACTTC. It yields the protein CASSLWGQGGETQYF.

The CDR3 here is CASSFMGNTGELFF. In nucleotides, the CDR3 is TGTGCCAGCAGTTTTATGGGAAACACCGGGGAGCTGTTTTTT. The genes are TRBV27 and TRBJ2-2; D is unresolved. There are 14 residues in the CDR3. V was clipped by 3 bases and J by 2 bases, with 7 bases between them. Per germline, CDR1 MNHEY and CDR2 SMNVEV (reference sequence).

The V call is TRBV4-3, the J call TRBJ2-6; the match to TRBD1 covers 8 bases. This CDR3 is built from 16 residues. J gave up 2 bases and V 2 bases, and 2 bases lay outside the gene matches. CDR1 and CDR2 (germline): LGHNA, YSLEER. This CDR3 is CASSQIQGAGANVLTF. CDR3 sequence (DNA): TGCGCCAGCAGCCAAATACAGGGGGCTGGGGCCAACGTCCTGACTTTC.

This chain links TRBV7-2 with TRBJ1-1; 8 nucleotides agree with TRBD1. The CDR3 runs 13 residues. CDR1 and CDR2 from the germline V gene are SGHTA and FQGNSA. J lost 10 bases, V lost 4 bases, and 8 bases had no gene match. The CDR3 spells CASSYDRTGRAFF. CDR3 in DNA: TGTGCCAGCAGCTATGACCGGACAGGGCGAGCTTTCTTT.

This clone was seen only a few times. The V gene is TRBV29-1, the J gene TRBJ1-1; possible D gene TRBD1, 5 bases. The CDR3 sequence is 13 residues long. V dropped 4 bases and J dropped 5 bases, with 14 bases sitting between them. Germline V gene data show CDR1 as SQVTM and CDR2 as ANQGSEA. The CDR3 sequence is CSVAQGQGTEAFF. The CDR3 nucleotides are TGCAGCGTTGCCCAGGGCCAGGGAACTGAAGCTTTCTTT.

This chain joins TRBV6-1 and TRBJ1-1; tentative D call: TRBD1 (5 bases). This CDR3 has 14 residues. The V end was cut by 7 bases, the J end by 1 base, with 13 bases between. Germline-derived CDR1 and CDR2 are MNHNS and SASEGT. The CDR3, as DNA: TGTGCCAGCACTCCGGGACCCGAGAACACTGAAGCTTTCTTT. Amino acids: CASTPGPENTEAFF.

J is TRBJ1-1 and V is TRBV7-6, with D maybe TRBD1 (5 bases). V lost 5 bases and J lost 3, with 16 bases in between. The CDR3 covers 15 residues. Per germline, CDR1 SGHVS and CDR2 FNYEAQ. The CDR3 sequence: CASSLGGVRDTEAFF. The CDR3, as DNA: TGTGCCAGCAGCCTGGGGGGGGTAAGGGACACTGAAGCTTTCTTT.